This TCR beta chain was sequenced during a study of CD8 T cells in ankylosing spondylitis. To note about this clonotype: Its antigen remains unknown.

Study-wide results and limits: As for the disease-linked clones, they showed a CD8+ phenotype and occurred at relatively low frequencies in peripheral blood.

This CDR3 comprises 11 residues. Germline CDR1 DFQATT, CDR2 SNEGSKA (reference sequence). V gave up 5 bases and J gave up 4 bases, with 5 bases separating them. Quantitative 5'-RACE with molecular barcodes generated TCR beta libraries. MiXCR was run by TCRdb on the 5' RACE reads, yielding one entry per CDR3 protein. The data show 200,000 to 250,000 distinct CDR3 sequences, 25% to 30% seen once. The chain uses TRBV20-1 and TRBJ2-2, with D unclear. Sequenced: blood, either unsorted or a sorted T cell fraction (not recorded which). This receptor was identified in a male donor with ankylosing spondylitis or in good health (not recorded which). Written as DNA, the CDR3 is TGCAGTGCTTTTATCACCGGGGAGCTGTTTTTT. It translates to CSAFITGELFF.